Described below is a single TCR beta chain sequence and its context. There is no known antigen for this receptor. The sample holds no much larger clone one base away, and base qualities are not on file. TCRbeta CDR3 regions were immunosequenced from genomic DNA with the immunoSEQ Assay. Before high-throughput sequencing, genomic DNA was amplified using bias-controlled multiplex PCR. Per the original workflow: To quantify the absolute abundance of each unique TCRbeta CDR3 region, the sequences were collapsed and filtered. Clonality, defined as 1 minus Pielou's evenness, was calculated using productive rearrangements only. A previously published method was used to identify clones whose frequencies were significantly greater in on-treatment samples than in baseline samples. TCRdb obtained this table from immuneACCESS and retained in-frame rearrangements with V and J assigned. These tables miss some clones; where compared with another copy, unresolved V genes account for less than half of the shortfall, and the remainder is unexplained. The V and J calls and clone size are taken from that table; D and trimming were inferred from the DNA. The sample table records some 26,000 clones; roughly four fifths of these occur just once. Jointly, the top ten make up roughly 20% of the sample.

These data originate in a study of sequential checkpoint blockade in melanoma (dated by TCRdb to between 2017 and 2020). For context, the study as a whole: Using 1:1 randomization, the trial assigned patients either to first-line nivolumab followed by ipilimumab (arm A) or to ipilimumab followed by nivolumab (arm B). Maintenance nivolumab came after both trial sequences. Paper-wide results and their limitations: The response-prediction model combining TCR metrics and mutation burden needs validation in larger, independent patient cohorts.

In light of the paper, this sample's treatment or condition label describes: randomized to nivolumab then ipilimumab (arm A) or the reverse (arm B). Prior DNA-damaging chemotherapy had not been received by any trial patient. Live CD3+CD8+ cells negative for CD19 and CD56 were sorted from thawed PBMCs on a FACS Aria II flow cytometer. The samples were obtained from melanoma patients enrolled in CheckMate 064, an open-label, randomized phase II trial testing sequential checkpoint blockade. Peripheral blood mononuclear cells were collected by leukapheresis, purified using Ficoll-Paque, and frozen in human serum containing approximately 9.1% DMSO. Immediately after sorting, the purity of the sorted blood CD3+CD8+ cells was confirmed to be >98%, and DNA was then extracted. Sample: CD8+ T cells sorted from blood (inferred from file names), taken from a patient given nivolumab and ipilimumab in sequence. The TCR sequence derives from a human donor with melanoma.

The sequenced DNA: TGTGCCAGCACCCCCGAGGGGGCCTATGAAAAACTGTTTTTT. The encoded protein is CASTPEGAYEKLFF. This receptor chain uses TRBV6-1 and TRBJ1-4, with 7 junctional bases fitting TRBD1. The germline V gene encodes CDR1 MNHNS and CDR2 SASEGT. The CDR3 runs 14 amino acids, cysteine and phenylalanine included. Only the CDR3 DNA stays, 42 bases, in frame from base 1. Compared with germline, V lacks 7 bases and J lacks 6 bases; bases without a gene match: 8.